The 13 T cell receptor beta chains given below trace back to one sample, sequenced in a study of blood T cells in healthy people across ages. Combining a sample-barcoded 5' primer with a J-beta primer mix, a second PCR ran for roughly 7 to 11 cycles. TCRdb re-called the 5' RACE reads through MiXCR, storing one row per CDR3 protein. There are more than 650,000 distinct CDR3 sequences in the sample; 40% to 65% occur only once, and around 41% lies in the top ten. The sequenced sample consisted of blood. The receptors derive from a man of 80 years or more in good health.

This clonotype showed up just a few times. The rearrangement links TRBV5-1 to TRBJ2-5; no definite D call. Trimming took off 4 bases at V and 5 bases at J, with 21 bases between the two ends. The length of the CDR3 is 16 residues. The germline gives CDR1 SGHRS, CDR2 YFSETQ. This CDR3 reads CASSLNPGAKTETQYF. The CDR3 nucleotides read TGCGCCAGCAGCCTAAACCCGGGCGCGAAAACGGAGACCCAGTACTTC.

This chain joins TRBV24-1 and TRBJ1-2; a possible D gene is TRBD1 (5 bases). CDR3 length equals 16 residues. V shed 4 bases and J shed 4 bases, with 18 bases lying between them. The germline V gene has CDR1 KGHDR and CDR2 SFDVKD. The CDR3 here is CATSDPSRQGAYGYTF. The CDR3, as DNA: TGTGCCACCAGTGACCCGAGTCGGCAGGGAGCCTATGGCTACACCTTC.

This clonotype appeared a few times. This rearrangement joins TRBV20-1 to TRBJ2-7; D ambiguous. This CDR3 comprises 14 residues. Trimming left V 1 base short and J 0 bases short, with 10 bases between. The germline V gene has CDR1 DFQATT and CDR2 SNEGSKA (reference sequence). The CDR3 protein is CSARAFTRSYEQYF. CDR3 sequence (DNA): TGCAGTGCTAGAGCTTTTACTCGCTCCTACGAGCAGTACTTC.

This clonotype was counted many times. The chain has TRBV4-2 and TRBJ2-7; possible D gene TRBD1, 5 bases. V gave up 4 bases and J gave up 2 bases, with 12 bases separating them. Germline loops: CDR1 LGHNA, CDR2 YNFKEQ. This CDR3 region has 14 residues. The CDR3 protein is CASSLMGRTYEQYF. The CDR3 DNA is TGTGCCAGCAGCCTTATGGGGCGGACCTACGAGCAGTACTTC.

The CDR3 nucleotides are TGCAGCGTTGGACAGGGTAGAGGCTATGGCTACACCTTC. It is translated as CSVGQGRGYGYTF. This rearrangement joins TRBV29-1 to TRBJ1-2; TRBD1 agrees at 7 bases. The V gene end was trimmed by 4 bases and the J gene end by 4 bases; junction bases not matched to a gene: 6. Germline V gives CDR1 SQVTM, CDR2 ANQGSEA. This CDR3 is built from 13 residues.

The CDR3 loop reads CASSFWTGYQETQYF. CDR3 DNA: TGTGCCAGCAGTTTCTGGACAGGCTACCAAGAGACCCAGTACTTC. This chain uses TRBV28 with TRBJ2-5; the match to TRBD1 covers 7 bases. Germline V gene lookup returns CDR1 MDHEN and CDR2 SYDVKM. The CDR3 length is 15 residues. J was trimmed by 0 bases and V by 3 bases; bases with no gene match: 4.

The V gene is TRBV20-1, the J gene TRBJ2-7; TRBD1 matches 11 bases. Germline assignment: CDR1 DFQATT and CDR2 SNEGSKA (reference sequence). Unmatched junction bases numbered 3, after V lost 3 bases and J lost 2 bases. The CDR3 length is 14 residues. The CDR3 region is CSASWTGGTYEQYF. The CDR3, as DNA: TGCAGTGCTAGTTGGACAGGGGGCACCTACGAGCAGTACTTC.

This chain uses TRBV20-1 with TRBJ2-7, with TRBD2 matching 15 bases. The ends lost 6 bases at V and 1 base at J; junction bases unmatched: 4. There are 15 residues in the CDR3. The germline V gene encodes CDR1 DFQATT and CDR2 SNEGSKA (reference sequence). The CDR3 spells CSAGLAGGLSYEQYF. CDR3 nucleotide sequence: TGCAGTGCGGGACTAGCGGGAGGCCTGTCCTACGAGCAGTACTTC.

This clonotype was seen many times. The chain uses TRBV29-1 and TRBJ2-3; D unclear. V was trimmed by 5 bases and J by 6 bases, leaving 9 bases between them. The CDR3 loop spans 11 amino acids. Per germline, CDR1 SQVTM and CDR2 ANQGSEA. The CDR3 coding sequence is TGCAGCGTTCCCCGTGGGGATACGCAGTATTTT. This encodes CSVPRGDTQYF.

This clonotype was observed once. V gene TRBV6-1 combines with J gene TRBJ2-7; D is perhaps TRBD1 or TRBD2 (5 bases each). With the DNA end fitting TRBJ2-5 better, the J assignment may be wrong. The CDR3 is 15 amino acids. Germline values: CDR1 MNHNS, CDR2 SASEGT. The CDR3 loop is CASSEGVVVYETQYF. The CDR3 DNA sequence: TGTGCCAGCAGTGAGGGGGTAGTGGTGTATGAGACCCAGTACTTC.

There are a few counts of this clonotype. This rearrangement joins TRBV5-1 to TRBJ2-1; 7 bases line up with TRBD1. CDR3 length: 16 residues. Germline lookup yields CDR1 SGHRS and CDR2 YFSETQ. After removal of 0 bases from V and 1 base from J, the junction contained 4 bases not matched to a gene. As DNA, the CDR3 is TGCGCCAGCAGCTTGGGAGGGACAGTATCCTACAATGAGCAGTTCTTC. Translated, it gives CASSLGGTVSYNEQFF.

The CDR3 loop is CASSRIIGTSGGNEQFF. CDR3 in DNA: TGTGCCAGCAGTAGGATTATCGGGACTAGCGGAGGCAATGAGCAGTTCTTC. V usage is TRBV28 and J usage is TRBJ2-1; 11 positions agree with TRBD2. CDR1 is MDHEN, CDR2 SYDVKM, per germline. The ends lost 5 bases at V and 6 bases at J; junction bases unmatched: 12. This CDR3 region has 17 residues.

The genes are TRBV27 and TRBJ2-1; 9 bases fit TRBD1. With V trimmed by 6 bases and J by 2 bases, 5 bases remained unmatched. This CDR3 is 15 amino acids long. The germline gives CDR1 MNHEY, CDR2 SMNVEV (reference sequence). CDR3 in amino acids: CASSTGTGTYNEQFF. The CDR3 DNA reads TGTGCCAGCAGCACCGGGACAGGGACCTACAATGAGCAGTTCTTC.